The 24 T cell receptor beta chains reported below all come from one sample, sequenced in a study of control samples from healthy donors and cancer patients. Repertoires were generated with immunoSEQ multiplex PCR, while TCRdb's copy carries only in-frame clones and drops some. This table holds approximately 170,000 clones, 75% to 95% found once. The source material was blood. The receptors derive from a woman younger than 45 in good health.

This rearrangement joins TRBV24-1 to TRBJ2-5, with 10 bases matching TRBD2. Germline-derived CDR1 and CDR2 are KGHDR and SFDVKD. The J segment lost 6 bases and the V segment lost 2 bases, leaving 5 bases of the junction unmatched. This CDR3 region has 15 residues. CDR3 DNA sequence: TGTGCCACCAGTGATTCCCAGCGGGGGGGAAAGACCCAGTACTTC. Translating it yields CATSDSQRGGKTQYF.

The chain uses TRBV7-9 and TRBJ1-4, with TRBD1 matching over 7 bases. The ends lost 3 bases at V and 8 bases at J; junction bases unmatched: 6. Germline V gene data show CDR1 as SEHNR and CDR2 as FQNEAQ (reference sequence). CDR3 length: 14 amino acids. CDR3 bases: TGTGCCAGCAGCTTGAGTTCAGGGGGAGAAAAACTGTTTTTT. This gives the protein CASSLSSGGEKLFF.

The chain links TRBV6-5 to TRBJ1-6; the D gene is possibly TRBD1 (6 bases). From germline, CDR1 is MNHEY and CDR2 SVGAGI. Trimming removed 6 bases from V and 9 bases from J, with 12 bases in between. The CDR3 is 13 amino acids. CDR3 sequence: CASRQGEGSPLHF. CDR3 sequence (DNA): TGTGCCAGCAGACAGGGAGAGGGTTCACCCCTCCACTTT.

The CDR3 region is CATGTPKMETQYF. CDR3 bases: TGTGCCACCGGGACACCTAAAATGGAGACCCAGTACTTC. The chain links TRBV6-5 to TRBJ2-5, with a weak D call TRBD1 (6 bases). Trimming shortened V by 10 bases and J by 5 bases, and 17 bases separated the two germline ends. Germline-derived CDR1 and CDR2 are MNHEY and SVGAGI. The CDR3 covers 13 residues.

The J gene is TRBJ1-5, the V gene TRBV6-1; TRBD1 might be the D (6 bases). V was trimmed by 2 bases and J by 6 bases, leaving 11 bases between them. Germline assignment: CDR1 MNHNS and CDR2 SASEGT. The CDR3 sequence is 14 residues long. The CDR3 sequence: CASSEKGGVQPQHF. DNA of the CDR3: TGTGCCAGCAGTGAAAAGGGGGGCGTTCAGCCCCAGCATTTT.

The rearrangement joins TRBV12-3 or TRBV12-4 to TRBJ1-2; unclear D gene. V dropped 2 bases and J dropped 4 bases, with 5 bases sitting between them. The CDR3 contains 12 residues. In nucleotides, the CDR3 is TGTGCCAGCAGTTTACAGCCCTATGGCTACACCTTC. Its protein is CASSLQPYGYTF.

The count of this clone is one. The sample contains more than one DNA sequence encoding this CDR3. This chain links TRBV9 with TRBJ2-7, with D unresolved. The CDR3 has 13 amino acids. Trimming pared 0 bases from V and 3 bases from J, leaving 7 bases between. Germline V CDR1 and CDR2: SGDLS, YYNGEE. CDR3 bases: TGTGCCAGCAGCGTAGGTAGTAGCTACGAGCAGTACTTC. Translated: CASSVGSSYEQYF.

The chain employs TRBV11-3 and TRBJ2-7, with 11 bases identical to TRBD2. The CDR3 length is 13 residues. The trim removed 1 base at V and 7 bases at J, leaving 0 bases unmatched. Germline lookup yields CDR1 SGHNT and CDR2 YENEEA. The CDR3 DNA reads TGTGCCAGCAGCTTAGGGACTAGCGGGGAGCAGTACTTC. Protein sequence: CASSLGTSGEQYF.

The genes are TRBV7-2 and TRBJ2-1; D may be TRBD1 or TRBD2 (9 bases each). CDR3 length: 19 residues. V was trimmed by 2 bases and J by 1 base, leaving 21 bases between them. Germline V gene sequence: CDR1 SGHTA, CDR2 FQGNSA. The CDR3: CASSLTGQGSGRSYNEQFF. In DNA form, the CDR3 reads TGTGCCAGCAGCTTAACGGGACAGGGAAGCGGGAGGTCCTACAATGAGCAGTTCTTC.

This rearrangement joins TRBV9 to TRBJ2-2; 10 nucleotides agree with TRBD1. Germline V gives CDR1 SGDLS, CDR2 YYNGEE. With V trimmed by 3 bases and J by 4 bases, 3 bases remained unmatched. The CDR3 covers 15 residues. CDR3 protein: CASSARDRGTGELFF. The CDR3 bases are TGTGCCAGCAGCGCCCGGGACAGGGGCACCGGGGAGCTGTTTTTT.

The chain uses TRBV2 and TRBJ2-2; perhaps D is TRBD1 or TRBD2 (6 bases each). Trimming stripped 6 bases from V and 7 bases from J, with 15 bases between. CDR3 length: 14 residues. Germline values: CDR1 SNHLY, CDR2 FYNNEI. The CDR3 bases are TGTGCCAGCAGAGGACTACAGGGCCGCGGGGAGCTGTTTTTT. Translated, it gives CASRGLQGRGELFF. Using reference TRBV2 and TRBJ2-2 for the parts outside the CDR3, the full variable domain is EPEVTQTPSHQVTQMGQEVILRCVPISNHLYFYWYRQILGQKVEFLVSFYNNEISEKSEIFDDQFSVERPDGSNFTLKIRSTKLEDSAMYFCASRGLQGRGELFFGEGSRLTVL.

V is TRBV9 and J is TRBJ1-4, with a possible D match to TRBD1 (5 bases). Trimming removed 4 bases at V and 8 bases at J, with 21 bases between. CDR3 length: 16 amino acids. Germline CDR1 SGDLS, CDR2 YYNGEE. CDR3 DNA: TGTGCCAGCAGCCCGACAATAACGGGCGAGGGGGAAAAACTGTTTTTT. Amino acids: CASSPTITGEGEKLFF.

The genes are TRBV7-2 and TRBJ1-5, with a possible D match to TRBD1 (5 bases). The V and J ends lost 5 bases and 0 bases respectively, with 11 bases between them. Germline V lookup: CDR1 SGHTA, CDR2 FQGNSA. This CDR3 region has 15 residues. The CDR3 DNA reads TGTGCCAGCAGCCCGGGACGGTATAGCAATCAGCCCCAGCATTTT. This gives the protein CASSPGRYSNQPQHF. Variable domain in full (rest from reference TRBV7-2 and TRBJ1-5): GAGVSQSPSNKVTEKGKDVELRCDPISGHTALYWYRQSLGQGLEFLIYFQGNSAPDKSGLPSDRFSAERTGGSVSTLTIQRTQQEDSAVYLCASSPGRYSNQPQHFGDGTRLSIL.

In its sample, this clone was seen many times. The identical CDR3 is also encoded by other nucleotide sequences in the sample. The V gene is TRBV7-9, the J gene TRBJ1-4, with 9 bases lining up with TRBD1. Germline V CDR1 and CDR2: SEHNR, FQNEAQ (reference sequence). CDR3 length equals 15 residues. The V segment lost 5 bases and the J segment 7 bases; nucleotides outside the gene matches: 8. The CDR3 DNA reads TGTGCCAGCAGCAAACAACAGGGGGCGGGTGAAAAACTGTTTTTT. Translation gives CASSKQQGAGEKLFF. Full variable domain (outside the CDR3, taken from reference TRBV7-9 and TRBJ1-4): DTGVSQNPRHKITKRGQNVTFRCDPISEHNRLYWYRQTLGQGPEFLTYFQNEAQLEKSRLLSDRFSAERPKGSFSTLEIQRTEQGDSAMYLCASSKQQGAGEKLFFGSGTQLSVL.

The V call is TRBV30, the J call TRBJ1-2, with TRBD1 matching over 8 bases. Germline values: CDR1 GTSNPN, CDR2 SVGIG (reference sequence). The CDR3 has 14 residues. After removal of 0 bases from V and 8 bases from J, the junction contained 8 bases not matched to a gene. DNA of the CDR3: TGTGCCTGGAGTGTAACAGGACAGGGTACCGGCTACACCTTC. It is translated as CAWSVTGQGTGYTF.

The V gene is TRBV7-8, the J gene TRBJ2-3; no clear D. Deletions cut 0 bases from V and 1 base from J, with 11 bases between. Germline CDR1 is SGHVS and CDR2 is FQNEAQ. The CDR3 is 16 amino acids. This chain's CDR3 is CASSLAVGRGTDTQYF. The DNA of the CDR3 is TGTGCCAGCAGCTTAGCCGTCGGTCGAGGCACAGATACGCAGTATTTT.

The rearrangement joins TRBV3-1 (or the pseudogene TRBV3-2) to TRBJ1-5; D is unresolved. V shed 2 bases and J shed 6 bases, with 8 bases lying between them. CDR1 and CDR2 (germline): LGHDT, YNNKEL (reference sequence). The CDR3 runs to 13 residues. In DNA, the CDR3 is TGTGCCAGCAGCCAATTTCGGGGTCAGCCCCAGCATTTT. Its translation: CASSQFRGQPQHF.

The chain employs TRBV7-7 and TRBJ1-3, with TRBD1 as a possible D gene (5 bases). V shed 0 bases and J shed 2 bases, with 8 bases lying between them. CDR1 SSHAT and CDR2 FNYEAQ come from the germline V gene (reference sequence). CDR3 size: 15 residues. In DNA, the CDR3 is TGTGCCAGCAGCTTAGCGGGGGGGGCTGGAAACACCATATATTTT. Amino acids: CASSLAGGAGNTIYF.

The CDR3 region is CSVEDLQVLDEKLFF. As DNA, the CDR3 is TGCAGCGTTGAAGATCTCCAGGTCCTGGATGAAAAACTGTTTTTT. The chain carries TRBV29-1 and TRBJ1-4; D not resolved. CDR1 is SQVTM, CDR2 ANQGSEA, per germline. This CDR3 region has 15 residues. V lost 0 bases, J lost 6 bases, and 14 bases lay in between.

This chain uses TRBV11-2 with TRBJ2-7; D is unclear. CDR1 is SGHAT and CDR2 is FQNNGV in the germline V gene. Trimming took 5 bases from V and 3 from J, leaving 2 bases between them. The CDR3 spans 10 residues. The CDR3 region is CASSHYEQYF. CDR3 nucleotide sequence: TGTGCCAGCAGCCACTACGAGCAGTACTTC. Drawing the rest from reference TRBV11-2 and TRBJ2-7, the complete variable domain is EAGVAQSPRYKIIEKRQSVAFWCNPISGHATLYWYQQILGQGPKLLIQFQNNGVVDDSQLPKDRFSAERLKGVDSTLKIQPAKLEDSAVYLCASSHYEQYFGPGTRLTVT.

This clone was picked up one time. V is TRBV2 and J is TRBJ1-5, with unresolved D. V dropped 6 bases and J dropped 5 bases, with 8 bases sitting between them. This CDR3 comprises 12 residues. Germline V CDR1 and CDR2: SNHLY, FYNNEI. The CDR3 region is CASSITYQPQHF. Here the CDR3 DNA reads TGTGCCAGCAGCATAACCTATCAGCCCCAGCATTTT.

This clone appeared once. V gene TRBV6-2 or TRBV6-3 combines with J gene TRBJ2-2; 14 bases fit TRBD2. V lost 5 bases, J lost 5 bases, and 4 bases stayed unmatched. In germline, CDR1 is MNHEY, CDR2 SVGEGT. The CDR3 is 16 residues long. CDR3 residues: CASSRGTSGSTGELFF. The CDR3 nucleotides are TGTGCCAGCAGTAGGGGGACTAGCGGGAGTACCGGGGAGCTGTTTTTT.

V is TRBV15 and J is TRBJ1-5; TRBD1 might be the D (5 bases). Germline CDR1 is LNHNV and CDR2 is YYDKDF (reference sequence). Trimming took off 3 bases at V and 0 bases at J, with 15 bases between the two ends. This CDR3 has 17 amino acids. The CDR3 sequence is CATSSTAGTHSNQPQHF. Written as DNA, the CDR3 is TGTGCCACCAGCAGCACTGCCGGGACCCATAGCAATCAGCCCCAGCATTTT.

This chain uses TRBV4-1 with TRBJ2-2; 10 bases align to TRBD1. In germline, CDR1 is MGHRA, CDR2 YSYEKL. The length of the CDR3 is 16 residues. The ends lost 3 bases at V and 3 bases at J; junction bases unmatched: 4. The CDR3 loop reads CASSQGTGEDTGELFF. CDR3 nucleotides: TGCGCCAGCAGCCAGGGGACAGGGGAGGACACCGGGGAGCTGTTTTTT.